These 4 T cell receptor beta chains share one sample of origin, sequenced in a study of blood T cell repertoires in COVID-19. Clones were read by immunoSEQ multiplex PCR, and TCRdb kept only the in-frame ones, dropping some. The top ten hold 2.5% of the sample, which has under 300,000 clones, approximately 88% seen once. Sequences were obtained from PBMCs or T cells enriched from blood (not recorded which). The source is a middle-aged woman with acute COVID-19.

The chain couples TRBV4-3 to TRBJ2-1; weak D call: TRBD2 (7 bases). The CDR3 is 18 residues long. CDR1 and CDR2 from the germline V gene are LGHNA and YSLEER. The germline V and J ends were trimmed by 6 bases and 8 bases, with 29 bases remaining between them. CDR3 sequence (DNA): TGCGCCAGCAGTCCCGGGGGGCGGGAGAGTTTCGGTCGGGATGAGCAGTTCTTC. As protein: CASSPGGRESFGRDEQFF.

This chain links TRBV11-2 with TRBJ2-5, with a possible D match to TRBD1 (6 bases). The CDR3 contains 14 residues. V shed 5 bases and J shed 2 bases, with 12 bases lying between them. Germline V gene lookup returns CDR1 SGHAT and CDR2 FQNNGV. CDR3 sequence: CASSVKDRQETQYF. CDR3 in DNA: TGTGCCAGCAGCGTGAAGGACAGACAAGAGACCCAGTACTTC.

J is TRBJ1-1 and V is TRBV7-2; D is unresolved. Germline CDR1 SGHTA, CDR2 FQGNSA. Trimming stripped 7 bases from V and 1 base from J, with 16 bases between. The CDR3 consists of 15 residues. CDR3 sequence (DNA): TGTGCCAGCATCCGGGTGGCGGGCGAGAACACTGAAGCTTTCTTT. Amino acid sequence: CASIRVAGENTEAFF. Variable domain in full (rest from reference TRBV7-2 and TRBJ1-1): GAGVSQSPSNKVTEKGKDVELRCDPISGHTALYWYRQSLGQGLEFLIYFQGNSAPDKSGLPSDRFSAERTGGSVSTLTIQRTQQEDSAVYLCASIRVAGENTEAFFGQGTRLTVV.

The rearrangement links TRBV5-6 to TRBJ1-2, with 8 positions matching TRBD1. Unmatched junction bases numbered 5, after V lost 0 bases and J lost 7 bases. There are 14 residues in the CDR3. Per the germline V gene, CDR1 is SGHDT and CDR2 is YYEEEE. The CDR3 bases are TGTGCCAGCAGCTTGGGATCGACAGGGGTTGGCTACACCTTC. Residues: CASSLGSTGVGYTF. Supplemented by reference TRBV5-6 and TRBJ1-2, the full variable domain reads DAGVTQSPTHLIKTRGQQVTLRCSPKSGHDTVSWYQQALGQGPQFIFQYYEEEERQRGNFPDRFSGHQFPNYSSELNVNALLLGDSALYLCASSLGSTGVGYTFGSGTRLTVV.